These 14 T cell receptor beta chains share one sample of origin, sequenced in a study of T cell responses to AZD1222 COVID-19 vaccine. The data were produced by immunoSEQ multiplex PCR, yet TCRdb's version contains in-frame clones alone and is incomplete. This sample carries over 100,000 clones, roughly 84% of them seen once, and the ten largest clones take 12%. The sequenced sample was peripheral blood, obtained on day 0 of AZD1222 vaccination. The receptors derive from an adult in good health.

This clone was counted only a few times. The V gene is TRBV7-2, the J gene TRBJ2-7; 10 nucleotides line up with TRBD2. CDR1 is SGHTA and CDR2 is FQGNSA in the germline V gene. The CDR3 length is 14 residues. Trimming cost V 6 bases and J 5 bases; bases outside gene matches: 7. The CDR3 is CASSSSGSIHEQYF. CDR3 coding DNA: TGTGCCAGCAGTTCTAGCGGGAGTATTCACGAGCAGTACTTC.

The rearrangement links TRBV5-1 to TRBJ2-5; 10 bases fit TRBD2. The junction had 3 bases not matched to a gene; V was cut back by 4 bases and J by 3 bases. Germline V gene lookup returns CDR1 SGHRS and CDR2 YFSETQ. This CDR3 has 14 residues. The CDR3 region has the DNA TGCGCCAGCAGCACCGGACTAGCGGAAGAGACCCAGTACTTC. Encoded protein: CASSTGLAEETQYF.

This chain links TRBV19 with TRBJ1-5; D unresolved. Looked up from germline, CDR1 is LNHDA and CDR2 is SQIVND (reference sequence). Trimming pared 6 bases from V and 0 bases from J, leaving 12 bases between. The CDR3 contains 15 residues. In DNA form, the CDR3 reads TGTGCCAGTAGAGATGGATTCTATAGCAATCAGCCCCAGCATTTT. It is translated as CASRDGFYSNQPQHF.

This clone was recorded once. DNA of the CDR3: TGTGCCAGTAGCCGGGGACGTTACAATGAGCAGTTCTTC. Translating gives CASSRGRYNEQFF. The rearrangement links TRBV19 to TRBJ2-1; D possibly matches TRBD1 or TRBD2 (5 bases each). The V gene's germline CDR1 is LNHDA and CDR2 SQIVND (reference sequence). V lost 6 bases and J lost 4, with 10 bases in between. The CDR3 contains 13 residues.

J is TRBJ1-2 and V is TRBV7-9; no clear D. The length of the CDR3 is 12 residues. CDR1 and CDR2 (germline): SEHNR, FQNEAQ (reference sequence). Trimming cost V 2 bases and J 7 bases, with 8 bases left between them. Here the CDR3 reads CASSLRPLGYTF. The CDR3 region has the DNA TGTGCCAGCAGCTTACGGCCGCTTGGCTACACCTTC.

The chain has TRBV9 and TRBJ2-7, with TRBD1 identical over 8 bases. Germline lookup yields CDR1 SGDLS and CDR2 YYNGEE. The length of the CDR3 is 14 residues. V shed 3 bases and J 2 bases; nucleotides not matched to a gene: 4. The CDR3 reads CASSGQGPAYEQYF. Here the CDR3 DNA reads TGTGCCAGCAGCGGACAGGGGCCGGCCTACGAGCAGTACTTC.

This chain uses TRBV9 with TRBJ1-6; D is unresolved. Germline V gene lookup returns CDR1 SGDLS and CDR2 YYNGEE. This CDR3 has 13 amino acids. Trimming took off 1 base at V and 6 bases at J, with 5 bases between the two ends. CDR3 nucleotide sequence: TGTGCCAGCAGCGTAAACTTTAATTCACCCCTCCACTTT. Its protein product is CASSVNFNSPLHF.

This chain joins TRBV9 and TRBJ2-7; D possibly corresponds to TRBD2 (6 bases). Trimming removed 6 bases from V and 3 bases from J, with 31 bases in between. Germline V gene lookup returns CDR1 SGDLS and CDR2 YYNGEE. The CDR3 has 19 amino acids. The CDR3 here is CASTLLLTQTLGGCYEQYF. DNA for the CDR3: TGTGCCAGCACCTTACTCTTAACTCAGACCCTTGGAGGGTGCTACGAGCAGTACTTC.

This clone was detected only once. The CDR3 region is CASSPKLPSSLDTEAFF. The CDR3 bases are TGTGCCAGCAGCCCGAAGCTTCCCTCCAGCTTGGACACTGAAGCTTTCTTT. V usage is TRBV7-3 and J usage is TRBJ1-1; D gene unclear. Deletions cut 5 bases from V and 3 bases from J, with 22 bases between. The CDR3 is 17 amino acids. In germline, CDR1 is SGHTA, CDR2 FQGTGA.

This CDR3 is CATRSGETGELFF. The CDR3 DNA reads TGTGCTACGCGAAGTGGGGAAACCGGGGAGCTGTTTTTT. V is TRBV12-5 and J is TRBJ2-2; D unresolved. CDR1 LGHNT and CDR2 FRNRAP come from the germline V gene. The CDR3 covers 13 residues. V was shortened by 10 bases and J by 5 bases, with 14 bases between the two germline ends. Drawing the rest from reference TRBV12-5 and TRBJ2-2, the complete variable domain is DARVTQTPRHKVTEMGQEVTMRCQPILGHNTVFWYRQTMMQGLELLAYFRNRAPLDDSGMPKDRFSAEMPDATLATLKIQPSEPRDSAVYFCATRSGETGELFFGEGSRLTVL.

The chain links TRBV19 to TRBJ1-4, with 8 positions matching TRBD1. Germline V gene lookup returns CDR1 LNHDA and CDR2 SQIVND (reference sequence). The CDR3 sequence is 15 residues long. With 6 bases clipped from V and 8 bases from J, the junction kept 11 bases outside the gene matches. The CDR3 DNA follows: TGTGCCAGTAGCGACGGGACAGGAGGAGGGGAAAAACTGTTTTTT. Amino acids: CASSDGTGGGEKLFF.

This clone was seen a handful of times. Other DNA variants within this sample encode the same CDR3. The genes are TRBV4-3 and TRBJ2-1; possible D gene TRBD2, 6 bases. The CDR3 sequence is 15 residues long. V shed 0 bases and J shed 3 bases, with 9 bases lying between them. Germline CDR1 reads LGHNA; CDR2 reads YSLEER. This chain's CDR3 is CASSQDQGLYNEQFF. In DNA, the CDR3 is TGCGCCAGCAGCCAAGACCAGGGACTCTACAATGAGCAGTTCTTC.

J is TRBJ2-1 and V is TRBV7-8; D gene ambiguous. V was shortened by 5 bases and J by 9 bases, with 17 bases between the two germline ends. Germline V gene lookup returns CDR1 SGHVS and CDR2 FQNEAQ. The CDR3 consists of 14 residues. CDR3 sequence reads: CASSITTPFGEQFF. Here the CDR3 DNA reads TGTGCCAGCAGCATCACGACCCCTTTTGGTGAGCAGTTCTTC.

The chain has TRBV9 and TRBJ1-1, with D possibly matching TRBD1 (5 bases). The germline gives CDR1 SGDLS, CDR2 YYNGEE. The V end lost 1 base, the J end lost 0 bases, and 13 bases lay between the germline ends. This CDR3 has 16 residues. The CDR3 spells CASSVNLDNMNTEAFF. The DNA for the CDR3 is TGTGCCAGCAGCGTAAACTTGGACAATATGAACACTGAAGCTTTCTTT.